Here is one TCR beta chain with its context. Its antigen is not identified. Germline CDR1 SGHNT, CDR2 YYREEE (reference sequence). Trimming pared 4 bases from V and 3 bases from J, leaving 13 bases between. CDR3 length: 14 amino acids. These data come from a study of cytomegalovirus exposure and HLA in healthy donors. PCR involved 60 Vbeta and 13 Jbeta primers. The data were produced by immunoSEQ multiplex PCR, yet TCRdb's version contains in-frame clones alone and is incomplete. The sample records about 110,000 clones, approximately 71% being singletons. General study points: Analysis was performed later, and it showed HLA-associated TCR beta chains to be more clonally expanded than equally common others. The authors later linked a missense DCLRE1C variant to TCR beta V- and J-gene trimming.

The donors comprised healthy bone marrow donors. This clonotype originated in a man aged 40-49 years in good health and CMV-seronegative. Material: PBMCs. The chain links TRBV5-4 to TRBJ2-5, with D possibly TRBD2 on 5 matching bases. The CDR3 bases are TGTGCCAGCAGCCCAATTCGGGGAAAAGAGACCCAGTACTTC. This encodes CASSPIRGKETQYF.